These T cell receptor beta chains were read from a single sample in a study of glioma-infiltrating T cells. MiXCR was run by TCRdb on the multiplex PCR reads, yielding one entry per CDR3 protein. Among 90,000 to 110,000 distinct CDR3 sequences listed, 25% to 30% were seen once. The sample taken for sequencing was glioma tissue, nonneoplastic brain tissue, or PBMCs (not recorded which). The receptor source for this set is a human donor with low-grade glioma or glioblastoma, undergoing nonglioma brain surgery, or in good health (not recorded which). Both conserved end residues are part of each CDR3. The D gene is left open where the match is weak. The size entry is marked missing in some rows and otherwise reads once, few, many or a size class.

many	TRBV15	NA	TRBJ1-5	TGTGCCACCAGCACCCGGGCCCAGGGCAATCAGCCCCAGCATTTT	CATSTRAQGNQPQHF
few	TRBV3-1	NA	TRBJ2-3	TGTGCCAGCAGCCAGAATAGAATCACAGATACGCAGTATTTT	CASSQNRITDTQYF
many	TRBV7-8	NA	TRBJ2-1	TGTGCCAGCAGCCCACGCCAGGGTTTCAATGAGCAGTTCTTC	CASSPRQGFNEQFF
many	TRBV12-3/TRBV12-4	NA	TRBJ1-5	TGTGCCAGCAGTGTAGCCCATAGGGCCCAGCATTTT	CASSVAHRAQHF
few	TRBV9	TRBD2	TRBJ2-3	TGTGCCAGCAGCGTAGAGAGGGACTATCCCACAGATACGCAGTATTTT	CASSVERDYPTDTQYF
many	TRBV4-3	NA	TRBJ1-6	TGCGCCAGCAGCCAGAGGACAGACACCTATAATTCACCCCTCCACTTT	CASSQRTDTYNSPLHF
NA	TRBV27	NA	TRBJ1-1	TGTGCCAGCGCGTCGGCTGTCACTGAAGCTTTCTTT	CASASAVTEAFF
many	TRBV6-2/TRBV6-3	TRBD1	TRBJ1-6	TGTGCCAGCAAACGAAGACAGGACAGGGATAATTCACCCCTCCACTTT	CASKRRQDRDNSPLHF
NA	TRBV12-3/TRBV12-4	NA	TRBJ2-7	TGTGCCAGCAGTTTAGCCCTAAGCTACGAGCAGTACTTC	CASSLALSYEQYF
many	TRBV20-1	TRBD1	TRBJ1-2	TGCAGTGCTAGAGACCCGCAGGGGGCGGGTGGCTACACCTTC	CSARDPQGAGGYTF
many	TRBV29-1	NA	TRBJ1-2	TGCAGCGTTGGGGCCGCTGGCTACACCTTC	CSVGAAGYTF
NA	TRBV27	TRBD1	TRBJ2-5	TGTGCCAGCAGTTTCCCTGGGACAGGGGGCTTCATAGAGACCCAGTACTTC	CASSFPGTGGFIETQYF
few	TRBV29-1	NA	TRBJ2-5	TGCAGCGGAAAGGACGAAGAAGAGACCCAGTACTTC	CSGKDEEETQYF
many	TRBV20-1	NA	TRBJ1-1	TGCAGTGCTAGGGAGGACACCAACACTGAAGCTTTCTTT	CSAREDTNTEAFF
many	TRBV6-2/TRBV6-3	NA	TRBJ1-4	TGTGCCGCAACTCCGGCGGGGAATGAAAAACTGTTTTTT	CAATPAGNEKLFF
NA	TRBV29-1	NA	TRBJ1-1	TGCAGCGTTGCGGGTCTGAGGGAAGCTTTCTTT	CSVAGLREAFF
many	TRBV5-6	NA	TRBJ2-3	TGTGCCAGCCTAACTATACGCACAGATACGCAGTATTTT	CASLTIRTDTQYF
NA	TRBV7-9	NA	TRBJ1-1	TGTGCCAGCAGCCCCCGGAAAGAGGCTGAAGCTTTCTTT	CASSPRKEAEAFF
many	TRBV20-1	TRBD2	TRBJ2-3	TGCAGTGCCCCGGGACTAGCCCTACCAGATACGCAGTATTTT	CSAPGLALPDTQYF
many	TRBV4-2	NA	TRBJ2-7	TGTGCCAGCAGCCAAGAAAAACAGGGCGTCTTCCACGAGCAGTACTTC	CASSQEKQGVFHEQYF
many	TRBV11-2	NA	TRBJ1-5	TGTGCCAGCAGCGCAAGCAGTTACGTGACAAGCAATCAGCCCCAGCATTTT	CASSASSYVTSNQPQHF
NA	TRBV20-1	TRBD1	TRBJ1-6	TGCAGTGGTAGAGGGGGACAGGGAGTAAATTCGCCCCTCCACTTT	CSGRGGQGVNSPLHF